This T cell receptor beta chain was obtained from a study of shared clonotypes between healthy human individuals. Study context: The donor pool was made up of two women and a few men aged 18 to 49. Overall study findings and caveats: A handful of donors had around 5% of their naive CD4 clonotypes in common. The study's rarefaction showed incomplete sorted-subset sequencing despite large depth.

This clone was seen a few times. Its antigen is as yet unknown. Sequencing was performed with immunoSEQ multiplex PCR; in TCRdb, only in-frame clones are kept and a portion is missing. Of hundreds of thousands of clones in the sample, roughly 70% are singletons; the top ten hold approximately 1.8%. Germline trimming cut 2 bases from V and 6 bases from J; bases unmatched to any gene: 4. CDR1 PRHDT and CDR2 FYEKMQ come from the germline V gene (reference sequence). The CDR3 runs 15 residues. The sequenced sample was memory CD4+ T cells sorted from blood. The subset is: CD45RA-negative fraction. The receptor's source is a woman in her thirties in good health. J is TRBJ2-7 and V is TRBV13; TRBD2 aligns across 13 bases. CDR3 coding DNA: TGTGCCAGCAGCTTAACGGGACTAGCGGGATCCGAGCAGTACTTC. As protein: CASSLTGLAGSEQYF.